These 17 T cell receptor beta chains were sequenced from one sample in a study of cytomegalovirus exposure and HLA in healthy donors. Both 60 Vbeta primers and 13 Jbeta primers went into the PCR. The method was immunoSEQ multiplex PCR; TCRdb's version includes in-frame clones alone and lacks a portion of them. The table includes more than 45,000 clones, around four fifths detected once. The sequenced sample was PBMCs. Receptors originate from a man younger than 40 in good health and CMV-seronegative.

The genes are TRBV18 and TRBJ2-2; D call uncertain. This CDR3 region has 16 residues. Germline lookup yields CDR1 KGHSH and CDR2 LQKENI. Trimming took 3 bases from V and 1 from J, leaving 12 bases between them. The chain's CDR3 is CASSPLHTQNTGELFF. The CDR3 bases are TGTGCCAGCTCACCTCTCCACACACAGAACACCGGGGAGCTGTTTTTT.

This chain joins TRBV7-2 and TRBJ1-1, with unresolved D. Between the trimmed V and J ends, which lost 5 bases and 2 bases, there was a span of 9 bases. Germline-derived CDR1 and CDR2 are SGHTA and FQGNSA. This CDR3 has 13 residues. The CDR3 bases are TGTGCCAGCAGCCGGGTATACAACACTGAAGCTTTCTTT. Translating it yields CASSRVYNTEAFF.

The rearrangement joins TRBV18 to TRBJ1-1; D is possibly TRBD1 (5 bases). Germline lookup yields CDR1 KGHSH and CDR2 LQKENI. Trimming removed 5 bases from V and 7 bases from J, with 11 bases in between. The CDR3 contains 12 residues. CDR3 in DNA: TGTGCCAGCTCATCGACAGAGGATGAAGCTTTCTTT. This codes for CASSSTEDEAFF.

The chain's CDR3 is CASSSTGNTGELFF. CDR3 DNA sequence: TGTGCCAGCAGCTCGACAGGGAACACCGGGGAGCTGTTTTTT. The chain employs TRBV7-9 and TRBJ2-2, with a weak D call TRBD1 (6 bases). This CDR3 has 14 amino acids. Trimming removed 4 bases from V and 1 base from J, with 7 bases in between. Germline V gene data show CDR1 as SEHNR and CDR2 as FQNEAQ (reference sequence).

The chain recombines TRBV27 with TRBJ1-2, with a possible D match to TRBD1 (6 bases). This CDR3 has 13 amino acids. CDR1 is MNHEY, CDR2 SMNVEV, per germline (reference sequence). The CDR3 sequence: CAKGRGETYGYTF. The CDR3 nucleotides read TGTGCTAAGGGCAGGGGCGAGACCTATGGCTACACCTTC.

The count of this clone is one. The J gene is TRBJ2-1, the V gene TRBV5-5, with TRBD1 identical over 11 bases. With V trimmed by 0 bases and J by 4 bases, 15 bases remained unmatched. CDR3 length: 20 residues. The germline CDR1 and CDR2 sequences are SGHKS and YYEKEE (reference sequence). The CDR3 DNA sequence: TGTGCCAGCAGCTTGGTTCTTGGGACAGGGGGGAATTTTGGATACAATGAGCAGTTCTTC. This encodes CASSLVLGTGGNFGYNEQFF. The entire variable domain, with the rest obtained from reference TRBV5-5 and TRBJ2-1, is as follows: DAGVTQSPTHLIKTRGQQVTLRCSPISGHKSVSWYQQVLGQGPQFIFQYYEKEERGRGNFPDRFSARQFPNYSSELNVNALLLGDSALYLCASSLVLGTGGNFGYNEQFFGPGTRLTVL.

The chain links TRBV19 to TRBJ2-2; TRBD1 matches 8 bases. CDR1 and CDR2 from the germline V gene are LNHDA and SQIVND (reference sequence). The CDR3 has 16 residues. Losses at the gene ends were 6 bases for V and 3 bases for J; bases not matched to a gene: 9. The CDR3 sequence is CASRDRGNWDTGELFF. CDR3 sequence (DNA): TGTGCCAGTAGAGACAGGGGAAATTGGGACACCGGGGAGCTGTTTTTT.

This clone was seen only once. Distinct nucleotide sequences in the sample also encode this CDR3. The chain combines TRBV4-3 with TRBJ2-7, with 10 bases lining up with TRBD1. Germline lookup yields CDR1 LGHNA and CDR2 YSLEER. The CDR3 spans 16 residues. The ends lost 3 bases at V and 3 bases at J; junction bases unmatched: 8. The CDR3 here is CASSHSGTGESYEQYF. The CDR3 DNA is TGCGCCAGCAGCCATTCCGGGACAGGGGAAAGCTACGAGCAGTACTTC.

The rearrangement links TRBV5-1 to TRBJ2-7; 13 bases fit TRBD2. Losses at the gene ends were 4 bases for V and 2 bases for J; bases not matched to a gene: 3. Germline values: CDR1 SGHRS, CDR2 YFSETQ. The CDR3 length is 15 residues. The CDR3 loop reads CASSQGLAGPYEQYF. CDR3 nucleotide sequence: TGCGCCAGCAGCCAGGGACTAGCGGGACCCTACGAGCAGTACTTC.

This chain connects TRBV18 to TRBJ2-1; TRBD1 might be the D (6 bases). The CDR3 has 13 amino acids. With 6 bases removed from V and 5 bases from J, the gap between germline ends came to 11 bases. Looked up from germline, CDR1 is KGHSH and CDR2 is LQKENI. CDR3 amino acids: CASSEGQHNEQFF. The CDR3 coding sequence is TGTGCCAGCTCGGAAGGACAGCACAATGAGCAGTTCTTC.

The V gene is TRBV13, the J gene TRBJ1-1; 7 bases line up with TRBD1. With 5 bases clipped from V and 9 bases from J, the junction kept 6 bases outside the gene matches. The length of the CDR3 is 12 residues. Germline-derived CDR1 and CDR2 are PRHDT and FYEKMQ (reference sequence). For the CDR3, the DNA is TGTGCCAGCAGCCCCCGGACAGGTAAAGCTTTCTTT. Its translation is CASSPRTGKAFF.

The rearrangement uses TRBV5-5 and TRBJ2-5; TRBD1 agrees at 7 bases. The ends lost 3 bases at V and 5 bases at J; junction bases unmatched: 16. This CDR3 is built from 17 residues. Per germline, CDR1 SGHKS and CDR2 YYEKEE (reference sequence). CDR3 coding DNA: TGTGCCAGCAGCTCAATTTTACGGACAGGCAGAACGGAGACCCAGTACTTC. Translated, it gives CASSSILRTGRTETQYF.

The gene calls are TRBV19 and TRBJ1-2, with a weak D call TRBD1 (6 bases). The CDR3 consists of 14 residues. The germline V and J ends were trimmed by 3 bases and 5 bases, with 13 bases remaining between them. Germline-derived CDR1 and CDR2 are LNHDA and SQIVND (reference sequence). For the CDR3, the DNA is TGTGCCAGTAGTATCGGGGGGCCTGAGTATGGCTACACCTTC. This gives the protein CASSIGGPEYGYTF.

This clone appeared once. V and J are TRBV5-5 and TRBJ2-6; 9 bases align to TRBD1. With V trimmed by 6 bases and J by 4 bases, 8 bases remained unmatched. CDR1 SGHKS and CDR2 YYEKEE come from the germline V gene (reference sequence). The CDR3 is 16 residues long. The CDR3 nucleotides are TGTGCCAGCAATAAACAGGGGGCGGCGGGGGCCAACGTCCTGACTTTC. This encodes CASNKQGAAGANVLTF.

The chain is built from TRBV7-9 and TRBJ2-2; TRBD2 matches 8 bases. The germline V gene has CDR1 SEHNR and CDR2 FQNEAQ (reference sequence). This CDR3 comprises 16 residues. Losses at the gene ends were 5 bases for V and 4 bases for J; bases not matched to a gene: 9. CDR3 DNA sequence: TGTGCCAGCAGCCTTTCGGGGGGGCCAAGCACCGGGGAGCTGTTTTTT. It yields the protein CASSLSGGPSTGELFF.

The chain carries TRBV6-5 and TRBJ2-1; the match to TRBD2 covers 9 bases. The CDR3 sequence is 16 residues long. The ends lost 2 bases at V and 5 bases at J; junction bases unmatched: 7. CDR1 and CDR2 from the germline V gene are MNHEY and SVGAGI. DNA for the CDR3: TGTGCCAGCAGTTACGGTGGCGGGGGGGCGGACAATGAGCAGTTCTTC. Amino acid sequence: CASSYGGGGADNEQFF.

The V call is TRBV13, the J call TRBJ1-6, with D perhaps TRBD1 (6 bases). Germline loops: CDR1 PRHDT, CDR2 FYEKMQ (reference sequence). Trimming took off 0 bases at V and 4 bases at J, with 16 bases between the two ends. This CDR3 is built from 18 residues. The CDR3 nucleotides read TGTGCCAGCAGCTTAGGTTTTAGGGGGGGATTTTATAATTCACCCCTCCACTTT. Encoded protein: CASSLGFRGGFYNSPLHF.